Below are 28 T cell receptor beta chains sequenced from a single sample in a study of blood T cell repertoires in COVID-19. Here immunoSEQ multiplex PCR was the method, and the copy in TCRdb shows in-frame clones only, minus some. The profile covers approximately 190,000 clones, with nearly 90% appearing a single time and approximately 5.6% taken by the ten largest. The specimen sequenced was peripheral blood. The source is a woman aged 40 to 55 who had recovered from COVID-19.

This clone has only one observation. The V call is TRBV7-9, the J call TRBJ2-7; tentatively, D is TRBD2 (5 bases). Germline-derived CDR1 and CDR2 are SEHNR and FQNEAQ (reference sequence). The CDR3 is made up of 14 amino acids. The V and J ends lost 1 base and 6 bases respectively, with 13 bases between them. The CDR3: CASSLGATGVEQYF. The CDR3 region has the DNA TGTGCCAGCAGCTTAGGCGCGACCGGGGTCGAGCAGTACTTC.

The genes are TRBV3-1 (or the pseudogene TRBV3-2) and TRBJ2-7; 9 bases are shared with TRBD2. V lost 3 bases to trimming and J lost 2 bases; unmatched junction nucleotides: 2. This CDR3 spans 14 amino acids. The germline CDR1 and CDR2 sequences are LGHDT and YNNKEL (reference sequence). The CDR3 is CASSQLAGPYEQYF. CDR3 DNA sequence: TGTGCCAGCAGCCAGCTAGCGGGACCCTACGAGCAGTACTTC.

The V gene is TRBV7-2, the J gene TRBJ1-2, with TRBD1 matching over 8 bases. This CDR3 comprises 15 residues. The V gene end was trimmed by 6 bases and the J gene end by 4 bases; junction bases not matched to a gene: 10. Germline V gives CDR1 SGHTA, CDR2 FQGNSA. As DNA, the CDR3 is TGTGCCAGCAGTCCCGGGACAGGCTCAGGCTATGGCTACACCTTC. Translation: CASSPGTGSGYGYTF.

The rearrangement joins TRBV7-2 to TRBJ2-1; 11 positions agree with TRBD1. J gave up 5 bases and V 5 bases, and 5 bases lay outside the gene matches. The CDR3 has 15 residues. Germline CDR1 reads SGHTA; CDR2 reads FQGNSA. The CDR3 bases are TGTGCCAGCAGCCCTGGGGGACAGGGGGACAATGAGCAGTTCTTC. This sequence encodes CASSPGGQGDNEQFF.

This clone showed up many times. The V and J genes are TRBV19 and TRBJ1-5; TRBD1 agrees at 8 bases. The CDR3 totals 16 residues. V lost 5 bases and J lost 6; bases outside the gene matches: 12. CDR1 and CDR2 (germline): LNHDA, SQIVND (reference sequence). The CDR3 sequence: CASSLFMTGDGQPQHF. The CDR3 nucleotides are TGTGCCAGTAGTCTATTTATGACAGGGGATGGTCAGCCCCAGCATTTT.

The V call is TRBV6-5, the J call TRBJ2-3, with a possible D match to TRBD1 (6 bases). This CDR3 is built from 14 residues. Germline V lookup: CDR1 MNHEY, CDR2 SVGAGI. V shed 4 bases and J shed 3 bases, with 11 bases lying between them. The CDR3 sequence is CASSLQGRTDTQYF. CDR3 in DNA: TGTGCCAGCAGTTTACAGGGTAGAACAGATACGCAGTATTTT.

This clone was seen once. V is TRBV30 and J is TRBJ2-3; 13 bases map to TRBD2. The CDR3 is 15 residues long. The V and J ends lost 7 bases and 3 bases, in that order; junction bases with no gene match: 7. CDR1 is GTSNPN, CDR2 SVGIG, per germline (reference sequence). The CDR3 coding sequence is TGTGCCTCCAGGACTAGCGGGAGCCTTACAGATACGCAGTATTTT. Amino acids: CASRTSGSLTDTQYF. The full variable domain, rest sourced from reference TRBV30 and TRBJ2-3, is SQTIHQWPATLVQPVGSPLSLECTVEGTSNPNLYWYRQAAGRGLQLLFYSVGIGQISSEVPQNLSASRPQDRQFILSSKKLLLSDSGFYLCASRTSGSLTDTQYFGPGTRLTVL.

CDR3 coding DNA: TGTGCCAGCAGCTTCCGGACAGGCTATGGCTACACCTTC. Its translation is CASSFRTGYGYTF. The chain joins TRBV11-1 to TRBJ1-2, with TRBD1 identical over 7 bases. V lost 3 bases, J lost 4 bases, and 2 bases stayed unmatched. CDR3 size: 13 residues. CDR1 and CDR2 (germline): SGHAT, FQDESV (reference sequence).

The CDR3 loop is CASSVSVAGGVETQYF. The DNA of the CDR3 is TGTGCCAGCAGCGTCTCGGTAGCGGGAGGGGTAGAGACCCAGTACTTC. The chain recombines TRBV9 with TRBJ2-5, with 11 bases lining up with TRBD2. The CDR3 totals 16 residues. The trim removed 2 bases at V and 4 bases at J, leaving 7 bases unmatched. In germline, CDR1 is SGDLS, CDR2 YYNGEE.

The V call is TRBV5-1, the J call TRBJ1-1, with 8 bases matching TRBD1. Per germline, CDR1 SGHRS and CDR2 YFSETQ. V lost 2 bases to trimming and J lost 0 bases; unmatched junction nucleotides: 3. This CDR3 spans 15 amino acids. CDR3 sequence reads: CASSLTGGLNTEAFF. The CDR3 DNA sequence: TGCGCCAGCAGCTTAACAGGGGGATTGAACACTGAAGCTTTCTTT.

This chain connects TRBV5-1 to TRBJ2-1; D is unclear. CDR3 length: 14 amino acids. Germline V gene data show CDR1 as SGHRS and CDR2 as YFSETQ. Trimming stripped 1 base from V and 0 bases from J, with 5 bases between. Here the CDR3 reads CASSLSSSYNEQFF. The CDR3 DNA is TGCGCCAGCAGCTTGAGTAGCTCCTACAATGAGCAGTTCTTC.

The J gene is TRBJ1-3, the V gene TRBV25-1; perhaps TRBD1 as D (5 bases). This CDR3 has 16 residues. Germline loops: CDR1 MGHDK, CDR2 SYGVNS. Between the trimmed V and J ends, which lost 3 bases and 0 bases, there was a span of 12 bases. The chain's CDR3 is CASSEQGSLSGNTIYF. In nucleotides, the CDR3 is TGTGCCAGCAGTGAGCAGGGCAGTCTCTCTGGAAACACCATATATTTT.

The V gene is TRBV30, the J gene TRBJ1-2, with TRBD1 identical over 11 bases. Unmatched junction bases numbered 7, after V lost 1 base and J lost 6 bases. The CDR3 has 15 residues. Germline assignment: CDR1 GTSNPN and CDR2 SVGIG (reference sequence). CDR3 region: CAWSGLGTGGNGYTF. Written as DNA, the CDR3 is TGTGCCTGGAGTGGGTTAGGGACAGGGGGAAATGGCTACACCTTC.

The chain couples TRBV5-1 to TRBJ1-2; TRBD1 matches 8 bases. The CDR3 is 16 amino acids. The V gene's germline CDR1 is SGHRS and CDR2 YFSETQ. Unmatched junction bases numbered 10, after V lost 4 bases and J lost 2 bases. The CDR3 bases are TGCGCCAGCAGCCCCTGGGGGGACAGGACCAACTATGGCTACACCTTC. Protein: CASSPWGDRTNYGYTF.

V gene TRBV29-1 combines with J gene TRBJ1-2; 8 bases are shared with TRBD1. Trimming at V came to 3 bases and at J to 4 bases, leaving 4 bases not matched to a gene. Per the germline V gene, CDR1 is SQVTM and CDR2 is ANQGSEA. The CDR3 spans 13 residues. In DNA form, the CDR3 reads TGCAGCGTTGATTATGGGACAGGCTATGGCTACACCTTC. Its protein is CSVDYGTGYGYTF. Based on the CDR3 plus reference TRBV29-1 and TRBJ1-2, the full variable domain is SAVISQKPSRDICQRGTSLTIQCQVDSQVTMMFWYRQQPGQSLTLIATANQGSEATYESGFVIDKFPISRPNLTFSTLTVSNMSPEDSSIYLCSVDYGTGYGYTFGSGTRLTVV.

The chain is built from TRBV5-1 and TRBJ1-2; weak D call: TRBD1 (6 bases). This CDR3 spans 14 amino acids. Germline loops: CDR1 SGHRS, CDR2 YFSETQ. The V end lost 7 bases, the J end lost 2 bases, and 15 bases lay between the germline ends. The CDR3 reads CASSTGTPNYGYTF. The CDR3 DNA reads TGCGCCAGCTCAACCGGGACACCCAACTATGGCTACACCTTC.

The chain links TRBV4-1 to TRBJ2-1; TRBD2 aligns across 8 bases. CDR1 is MGHRA, CDR2 YSYEKL, per germline. After removal of 0 bases from V and 14 bases from J, the junction contained 21 bases not matched to a gene. CDR3 length: 18 residues. As DNA, the CDR3 is TGCGCCAGCAGCCAAGATAGGGGCCGAGCGGGAGTCGTAGGAGTAGAGTTCTTC. It codes for CASSQDRGRAGVVGVEFF.

This clone was counted a few times. This chain connects TRBV29-1 to TRBJ2-3; 8 nucleotides line up with TRBD1. The CDR3 has 12 residues. Germline CDR1 and CDR2: SQVTM and ANQGSEA. V was pared by 7 bases and J by 4 bases, with 4 bases of the junction left unmatched. CDR3 bases: TGCAGCGGTGGACAGGGAGCAGATACGCAGTATTTT. This encodes CSGGQGADTQYF.

The chain couples TRBV5-1 to TRBJ1-1, with TRBD1 matching over 9 bases. Trimming removed 1 base from V and 1 base from J; junction bases left unmatched: 5. Germline lookup yields CDR1 SGHRS and CDR2 YFSETQ. The CDR3 length is 16 residues. This CDR3 is CASSLRKTGGNTEAFF. In DNA form, the CDR3 reads TGCGCCAGCAGCTTGAGAAAGACAGGGGGGAACACTGAAGCTTTCTTT. The variable domain in full, completed from reference TRBV5-1 and TRBJ1-1, reads KAGVTQTPRYLIKTRGQQVTLSCSPISGHRSVSWYQQTPGQGLQFLFEYFSETQRNKGNFPGRFSGRQFSNSRSEMNVSTLELGDSALYLCASSLRKTGGNTEAFFGQGTRLTVV.

The V call is TRBV28, the J call TRBJ2-7, with a tentative D call TRBD2 (6 bases). In germline, CDR1 is MDHEN, CDR2 SYDVKM. The ends were cut back, 3 bases at V and 4 bases at J, with 7 bases in the middle. This CDR3 has 12 residues. The CDR3 region has the DNA TGTGCCAGCAGTTTTCGGGGGTACGAGCAGTACTTC. Encoded protein: CASSFRGYEQYF.

J is TRBJ2-4 and V is TRBV9; 7 bases line up with TRBD2. The trim removed 4 bases at V and 6 bases at J, leaving 4 bases unmatched. The V gene's germline CDR1 is SGDLS and CDR2 YYNGEE. The CDR3 contains 13 residues. CDR3 residues: CASSLGEGNIQYF. CDR3 in DNA: TGTGCCAGCAGCCTCGGGGAGGGAAACATTCAGTACTTC.

The V call is TRBV30, the J call TRBJ2-1; 8 bases match TRBD2. Germline assignment: CDR1 GTSNPN and CDR2 SVGIG (reference sequence). With 0 bases clipped from V and 7 bases from J, the junction kept 11 bases outside the gene matches. The CDR3 covers 16 residues. This CDR3 reads CAWSVGTGGPPNEQFF. The DNA of the CDR3 is TGTGCCTGGAGTGTAGGAACGGGAGGGCCCCCAAATGAGCAGTTCTTC.

The chain couples TRBV6-5 to TRBJ1-2; D is unresolved. CDR3 length: 14 residues. Germline assignment: CDR1 MNHEY and CDR2 SVGAGI. V gave up 2 bases and J gave up 5 bases, with 12 bases separating them. CDR3 sequence (DNA): TGTGCCAGCAGTTACGGAGGGCCAGATTATGGCTACACCTTC. This encodes CASSYGGPDYGYTF.

The chain joins TRBV2 to TRBJ2-2; 7 bases match TRBD1. CDR1 is SNHLY and CDR2 is FYNNEI in the germline V gene. Trimming cost V 7 bases and J 3 bases; bases outside gene matches: 8. There are 15 residues in the CDR3. The CDR3 DNA follows: TGTGCCAGCATAAAGGACAGGTCCTACACCGGGGAGCTGTTTTTT. This encodes CASIKDRSYTGELFF.

CDR3 nucleotide sequence: TGTGCCAGCAGTGTCCAAGGGGGGAACACTGAAGCTTTCTTT. Translation gives CASSVQGGNTEAFF. The chain couples TRBV28 to TRBJ1-1, with TRBD1 as a possible D gene (6 bases). The CDR3 sequence is 14 residues long. Trimming shortened V by 5 bases and J by 1 base, and 11 bases separated the two germline ends. The V gene's germline CDR1 is MDHEN and CDR2 SYDVKM.

The chain links TRBV11-3 to TRBJ2-5; D uncertain. Trimming pared 1 base from V and 5 bases from J, leaving 8 bases between. The V gene's germline CDR1 is SGHNT and CDR2 YENEEA. The CDR3 loop spans 13 amino acids. CDR3 sequence (DNA): TGTGCCAGCAGCTTAGGTCAGTTGGAGACCCAGTACTTC. This sequence encodes CASSLGQLETQYF.

This sequence joins TRBV28 and TRBJ1-2; 10 positions match TRBD1. Trimming took 4 bases from V and 1 from J; bases not matched to a gene: 12. CDR1 is MDHEN and CDR2 is SYDVKM in the germline V gene. The CDR3 has 18 amino acids. The CDR3 DNA sequence: TGTGCCAGCAGTTCACCGACAGGGGGCAGAATATTTAACTATGGCTACACCTTC. This encodes CASSSPTGGRIFNYGYTF.

The CDR3: CAWSVVGLAGGNEQFF. For the CDR3, the DNA is TGTGCCTGGAGTGTTGTTGGACTAGCGGGAGGGAATGAGCAGTTCTTC. V is TRBV30 and J is TRBJ2-1, with 15 bases aligning to TRBD2. V lost 0 bases and J lost 7; bases outside the gene matches: 4. CDR3 length equals 16 residues. Per the germline V gene, CDR1 is GTSNPN and CDR2 is SVGIG (reference sequence). Full variable domain (outside the CDR3, taken from reference TRBV30 and TRBJ2-1): SQTIHQWPATLVQPVGSPLSLECTVEGTSNPNLYWYRQAAGRGLQLLFYSVGIGQISSEVPQNLSASRPQDRQFILSSKKLLLSDSGFYLCAWSVVGLAGGNEQFFGPGTRLTVL.